Listed here are 14 T cell receptor beta chains from one sample, sequenced in a study of blood T cell repertoires in COVID-19. The protocol was immunoSEQ multiplex PCR, while the TCRdb copy is restricted to in-frame clones and leaves out a portion. The profile shows 270,000 or so clones, 90% of them singletons. Material: peripheral blood. These receptors all come from a woman in her sixties with COVID-19, enrolled during active disease.

The V gene is TRBV3-1 (or the pseudogene TRBV3-2), the J gene TRBJ1-1; 7 positions match TRBD1. Germline-derived CDR1 and CDR2 are LGHDT and YNNKEL (reference sequence). The junction had 16 bases not matched to a gene; V was cut back by 4 bases and J by 5 bases. There are 17 residues in the CDR3. For the CDR3, the DNA is TGTGCCAGCAGCCCTCCGAAGGGACAGCCTGAGGGGACTGAAGCTTTCTTT. It translates to CASSPPKGQPEGTEAFF.

This clone was picked up one time. The CDR3 sequence: CASSITSGGGSNQPQHF. The CDR3 DNA follows: TGTGCCAGCAGCATCACGTCAGGGGGCGGGAGCAATCAGCCCCAGCATTTT. This chain joins TRBV6-2 or TRBV6-3 and TRBJ1-5, with 8 bases lining up with TRBD1. Germline values: CDR1 MNHEY, CDR2 SVGEGT. Trimming removed 6 bases from V and 1 base from J; junction bases left unmatched: 11. CDR3 length: 17 amino acids.

The rearrangement uses TRBV5-1 and TRBJ2-3; D may be TRBD1 (6 bases). In germline, CDR1 is SGHRS, CDR2 YFSETQ. There are 16 residues in the CDR3. The ends were cut back, 3 bases at V and 5 bases at J, with 19 bases in the middle. The CDR3 spells CASSSKQGYAGDTQYF. CDR3 bases: TGCGCCAGCAGCTCGAAACAGGGATACGCCGGAGATACGCAGTATTTT.

The chain recombines TRBV4-1 with TRBJ2-1, with a tentative D call TRBD1 (6 bases). CDR3 length: 18 amino acids. V shed 4 bases and J shed 1 base, with 20 bases lying between them. CDR1 is MGHRA, CDR2 YSYEKL, per germline. Written as DNA, the CDR3 is TGCGCCAGCAGCCCGGGTAGGTTACAGGGTCGGTCCTACAATGAGCAGTTCTTC. It encodes CASSPGRLQGRSYNEQFF.

The chain combines TRBV13 with TRBJ1-2; D gene ambiguous. V was trimmed by 0 bases and J by 6 bases, leaving 5 bases between them. The germline V gene has CDR1 PRHDT and CDR2 FYEKMQ (reference sequence). The CDR3 totals 12 residues. CDR3: CASSLGADGYTF. For the CDR3, the DNA is TGTGCCAGCAGCTTAGGGGCGGATGGCTACACCTTC.

The chain joins TRBV18 to TRBJ2-2; D is unresolved. From germline, CDR1 is KGHSH and CDR2 LQKENI. This CDR3 region has 13 residues. V lost 3 bases, J lost 6 bases, and 8 bases lay in between. In DNA form, the CDR3 reads TGTGCCAGCTCACCCGGTACGTCCGGGGAGCTGTTTTTT. Its translation: CASSPGTSGELFF.

The chain is built from TRBV6-2 or TRBV6-3 and TRBJ1-5; D gene unclear. Trimming left V 5 bases short and J 4 bases short, with 15 bases between. The V gene's germline CDR1 is MNHEY and CDR2 SVGEGT. This CDR3 contains 15 residues. The CDR3: CASSPGGYGNQPQHF. The CDR3, as DNA: TGTGCCAGCAGTCCCGGAGGGTACGGTAATCAGCCCCAGCATTTT.

V and J are TRBV6-5 and TRBJ1-1, with D perhaps matching TRBD1 (5 bases). The V and J ends lost 2 bases and 5 bases respectively, with 15 bases between them. Per germline, CDR1 MNHEY and CDR2 SVGAGI. CDR3 size: 15 residues. The DNA of the CDR3 is TGTGCCAGCAGTTACACACCCGACAGTTCTACTGAAGCTTTCTTT. This encodes CASSYTPDSSTEAFF.

This clone came up once. Other DNA sequences within the sample encode an identical CDR3. The V and J genes are TRBV19 and TRBJ2-1; D remains ambiguous. Per the germline V gene, CDR1 is LNHDA and CDR2 is SQIVND (reference sequence). The CDR3 contains 14 residues. V shed 1 base and J shed 4 bases, with 8 bases lying between them. CDR3 sequence (DNA): TGTGCCAGTAGTATAGTTGGCGGATACAATGAGCAGTTCTTC. As protein: CASSIVGGYNEQFF.

The J gene is TRBJ2-7, the V gene TRBV6-6; D possibly corresponds to TRBD2 (5 bases). The V end lost 5 bases, the J end lost 3 bases, and 20 bases lay between the germline ends. The germline CDR1 and CDR2 sequences are MNHNY and SVGAGI (reference sequence). CDR3 length equals 16 residues. The CDR3 DNA follows: TGTGCCAGCAGTCAACCCGGGGAGAAGGGTCACTACGAGCAGTACTTC. It codes for CASSQPGEKGHYEQYF.

The chain is built from TRBV5-6 and TRBJ2-1; unclear D gene. Germline CDR1 and CDR2: SGHDT and YYEEEE. CDR3 length equals 13 residues. Between the trimmed V and J ends, which lost 0 bases and 9 bases, there was a span of 10 bases. This CDR3 is CASSLARFSEQFF. In nucleotides, the CDR3 is TGTGCCAGCAGCTTGGCCCGTTTTAGTGAGCAGTTCTTC.

The rearrangement links TRBV7-9 to TRBJ2-1, with D perhaps TRBD2 (7 bases). Germline-derived CDR1 and CDR2 are SEHNR and FQNEAQ (reference sequence). The CDR3 spans 16 residues. The ends were cut back, 6 bases at V and 3 bases at J, with 18 bases in the middle. This chain's CDR3 is CASSFRTGGHYNEQFF. The CDR3 DNA follows: TGTGCCAGCAGTTTTAGAACGGGGGGCCACTACAATGAGCAGTTCTTC.

This clone was found a few times. The same CDR3 is also encoded by other DNA sequences in this sample. The rearrangement links TRBV27 to TRBJ1-1, with a tentative D call TRBD1 (5 bases). This CDR3 contains 15 residues. V was pared by 7 bases and J by 0 bases, with 15 bases between. Germline CDR1 MNHEY, CDR2 SMNVEV (reference sequence). The CDR3: CASTRQGAMNTEAFF. CDR3 sequence (DNA): TGTGCCAGCACAAGGCAAGGGGCCATGAACACTGAAGCTTTCTTT.

The chain couples TRBV19 to TRBJ1-2; D unresolved. The CDR3 has 18 amino acids. CDR1 and CDR2 (germline): LNHDA, SQIVND (reference sequence). V shed 3 bases and J shed 3 bases, with 23 bases lying between them. As DNA, the CDR3 is TGTGCCAGTAGTATTCAGAGAGGGCAGCCTAGCTCTGACTATGGCTACACCTTC. This translates into CASSIQRGQPSSDYGYTF.